The 29 T cell receptor beta chains below come from one sample, sequenced in a study of cytomegalovirus exposure and HLA in healthy donors. The PCR ran on 60 Vbeta and 13 Jbeta primers. The assay was immunoSEQ multiplex PCR, and TCRdb's table has in-frame clones only and misses some. The data show roughly 110,000 clones, 65% to 80% seen once. The sample comprised PBMCs. These TCRs come from a man aged 60 to 75 in good health and CMV-seronegative.

This clone was picked up one time. This chain uses TRBV27 with TRBJ1-4; 11 positions agree with TRBD1. Germline loops: CDR1 MNHEY, CDR2 SMNVEV (reference sequence). This CDR3 spans 18 amino acids. The trim removed 1 base at V and 0 bases at J, leaving 4 bases unmatched. CDR3 DNA: TGTGCCAGCAGTTTATTCGGGGGACAGGGGGCAACTAATGAAAAACTGTTTTTT. Amino acid sequence: CASSLFGGQGATNEKLFF.

V gene TRBV5-1 combines with J gene TRBJ2-5; 7 nucleotides line up with TRBD1. The germline CDR1 and CDR2 sequences are SGHRS and YFSETQ. This CDR3 region has 15 residues. J gave up 4 bases and V 4 bases, and 10 bases lay outside the gene matches. The chain's CDR3 is CASSPLTGLGETQYF. Here the CDR3 DNA reads TGCGCCAGCAGCCCTTTGACAGGGTTAGGAGAGACCCAGTACTTC.

This chain links TRBV9 with TRBJ1-2; 7 bases match TRBD1. The V and J ends lost 3 bases and 5 bases, in that order; junction bases with no gene match: 7. Per the germline V gene, CDR1 is SGDLS and CDR2 is YYNGEE. The CDR3 has 14 residues. Here the CDR3 reads CASSAGTARYGYTF. CDR3 sequence (DNA): TGTGCCAGCAGCGCCGGGACAGCAAGATATGGCTACACCTTC.

This clone is a singleton in its sample. The rearrangement links TRBV7-2 to TRBJ2-7, with 7 bases lining up with TRBD2. The CDR3 consists of 13 residues. Germline V gives CDR1 SGHTA, CDR2 FQGNSA. J lost 2 bases, V lost 4 bases, and 2 bases had no gene match. The CDR3 nucleotides are TGTGCCAGCAGCTCGCGGGGGACCTACGAGCAGTACTTC. Translating it yields CASSSRGTYEQYF.

The V and J genes are TRBV11-2 and TRBJ1-2; possible D gene TRBD1, 5 bases. Germline CDR1 is SGHAT and CDR2 is FQNNGV. The V end was cut by 2 bases, the J end by 4 bases, with 8 bases between. CDR3 size: 13 residues. CDR3 loop: CASSLSDSYGYTF. CDR3 bases: TGTGCCAGCAGCTTATCTGACAGCTATGGCTACACCTTC.

V usage is TRBV10-3 and J usage is TRBJ2-1, with a tentative D call TRBD2 (5 bases). Trimming removed 7 bases at V and 8 bases at J, with 18 bases between. The CDR3 sequence is 14 residues long. CDR1 and CDR2 (germline): ENHRY, SYGVKD. Here the CDR3 reads CAITENLGGHEQFF. The CDR3 coding sequence is TGTGCCATCACAGAAAACCTAGGAGGCCATGAGCAGTTCTTC.

This clone appeared once. The V gene is TRBV6-5, the J gene TRBJ1-1; D gene ambiguous. Germline V CDR1 and CDR2: MNHEY, SVGAGI. V lost 2 bases and J 4 bases, leaving 17 bases between the germline ends. The CDR3 has 16 residues. CDR3 region: CASSYAKGGGGTEAFF. The CDR3 bases are TGTGCCAGCAGTTACGCAAAGGGAGGCGGTGGCACTGAAGCTTTCTTT.

J is TRBJ1-3 and V is TRBV27; TRBD1 matches 8 bases. Germline V CDR1 and CDR2: MNHEY, SMNVEV (reference sequence). This CDR3 region has 15 residues. Germline trimming cut 4 bases from V and 4 bases from J; bases unmatched to any gene: 6. In nucleotides, the CDR3 is TGTGCCAGCAGTTCCCGGGACAGGTCAGGAAACACCATATATTTT. Encoded protein: CASSSRDRSGNTIYF.

Only one count was recorded for this clone. The gene calls are TRBV7-6 and TRBJ1-5; D not certain. V lost 5 bases to trimming and J lost 0 bases, with 8 bases between them. In germline, CDR1 is SGHVS, CDR2 FNYEAQ. The CDR3 has 14 amino acids. CDR3 loop: CASSLDISNQPQHF. The CDR3 bases are TGTGCCAGCAGCCTAGACATTAGCAATCAGCCCCAGCATTTT.

The rearrangement links TRBV11-1 to TRBJ1-1, with a weak D call TRBD1 (6 bases). Trimming stripped 8 bases from V and 0 bases from J, with 10 bases between. The length of the CDR3 is 13 residues. Germline V gene data show CDR1 as SGHAT and CDR2 as FQDESV (reference sequence). CDR3 nucleotides: TGTGCCAGCCACGGACAGATGAACACTGAAGCTTTCTTT. Translating gives CASHGQMNTEAFF.

The rearrangement links TRBV29-1 to TRBJ1-5; D is perhaps TRBD1 (6 bases). The CDR3 runs to 14 residues. Germline CDR1 SQVTM, CDR2 ANQGSEA. Trimming took 7 bases from V and 0 from J, leaving 13 bases between them. The CDR3 DNA is TGCAGCGCCTCCGAGGACAGTAGCAATCAGCCCCAGCATTTT. It translates to CSASEDSSNQPQHF.

This chain connects TRBV18 to TRBJ1-5; perhaps TRBD1 as D (5 bases). V was clipped by 3 bases and J by 3 bases, with 6 bases between them. This CDR3 region has 13 residues. CDR1 is KGHSH and CDR2 is LQKENI in the germline V gene. CDR3 sequence: CASSPGHNQPQHF. CDR3 nucleotides: TGTGCCAGCTCACCTGGACACAATCAGCCCCAGCATTTT.

The V gene is TRBV29-1, the J gene TRBJ2-1, with D unclear. The V end lost 4 bases, the J end lost 0 bases, and 7 bases lay between the germline ends. Germline assignment: CDR1 SQVTM and CDR2 ANQGSEA. This CDR3 is 13 amino acids long. This CDR3 is CSVVVSSYNEQFF. The CDR3 DNA follows: TGCAGCGTTGTTGTTAGCTCCTACAATGAGCAGTTCTTC.

The chain links TRBV7-2 to TRBJ2-5, with 7 bases aligning to TRBD2. Germline lookup yields CDR1 SGHTA and CDR2 FQGNSA. The CDR3 consists of 16 residues. J gave up 5 bases and V 2 bases, and 11 bases lay outside the gene matches. Written as DNA, the CDR3 is TGTGCCAGCAGCTTACCAGGGCGGGGGATGCGGGAGACCCAGTACTTC. This encodes CASSLPGRGMRETQYF. The variable domain in full, completed from reference TRBV7-2 and TRBJ2-5, reads GAGVSQSPSNKVTEKGKDVELRCDPISGHTALYWYRQSLGQGLEFLIYFQGNSAPDKSGLPSDRFSAERTGGSVSTLTIQRTQQEDSAVYLCASSLPGRGMRETQYFGPGTRLLVL.

This clone was observed once. The CDR3: CAWTRDSNTEAFF. The CDR3 DNA follows: TGTGCCTGGACCCGGGATTCGAACACTGAAGCTTTCTTT. The chain links TRBV30 to TRBJ1-1; D gene uncertain. The CDR3 runs to 13 residues. The V end was cut by 4 bases, the J end by 1 base, with 10 bases between. Germline assignment: CDR1 GTSNPN and CDR2 SVGIG (reference sequence).

The chain has TRBV10-3 and TRBJ1-1, with no clear D. Trimming removed 4 bases at V and 5 bases at J, with 14 bases between. Germline CDR1 and CDR2: ENHRY and SYGVKD. This CDR3 is 14 amino acids long. The DNA of the CDR3 is TGTGCCATCAGTGGGACTCCTCTGGGGACTGAAGCTTTCTTT. Protein product: CAISGTPLGTEAFF.

The chain is built from TRBV5-3 and TRBJ2-3; D unresolved. TRBV5-3 is placed among ORFs of uncertain function. V lost 0 bases, J lost 4 bases, and 9 bases lay in between. The CDR3 contains 14 residues. CDR3 nucleotide sequence: TGTGCCAGAAGCTTGGGCGCCCCCGCAGATACGCAGTATTTT. This sequence encodes CARSLGAPADTQYF.

The J gene is TRBJ2-2, the V gene TRBV5-1, with D unclear. The V gene lost 1 base and the J gene lost 6 bases, with 19 bases spanning the gap. The CDR3 runs 17 residues. Germline loops: CDR1 SGHRS, CDR2 YFSETQ. The CDR3 protein is CASSLSDTAGVPGELFF. The CDR3 DNA reads TGCGCCAGCAGCTTGTCCGATACGGCAGGCGTCCCCGGGGAGCTGTTTTTT.

This chain links TRBV5-1 with TRBJ1-6; 9 bases are shared with TRBD1. Per the germline V gene, CDR1 is SGHRS and CDR2 is YFSETQ. V lost 3 bases and J lost 3; bases outside the gene matches: 4. CDR3 length: 16 residues. The CDR3, as DNA: TGCGCCAGCAGCTCGGGACAGGGCCTCTATAATTCACCCCTCCACTTT. This encodes CASSSGQGLYNSPLHF. Full variable domain (missing parts from reference TRBV5-1 and TRBJ1-6): KAGVTQTPRYLIKTRGQQVTLSCSPISGHRSVSWYQQTPGQGLQFLFEYFSETQRNKGNFPGRFSGRQFSNSRSEMNVSTLELGDSALYLCASSSGQGLYNSPLHFGNGTRLTVT.

This clone was counted only a few times. The V gene is TRBV5-1, the J gene TRBJ1-1; TRBD1 matches 7 bases. This CDR3 spans 13 amino acids. V trimming: 7 bases; J trimming: 3 bases; junction bases outside the gene matches: 6. Germline CDR1 and CDR2: SGHRS and YFSETQ. CDR3 region: CASVRTGDTEAFF. For the CDR3, the DNA is TGCGCCAGCGTTCGAACAGGGGACACTGAAGCTTTCTTT.

The chain combines TRBV5-1 with TRBJ1-6; TRBD1 agrees at 9 bases. The CDR3 has 14 residues. The junction had 6 bases not matched to a gene; V was cut back by 5 bases and J by 9 bases. The germline V gene encodes CDR1 SGHRS and CDR2 YFSETQ. For the CDR3, the DNA is TGCGCCAGCAGACCCGGGACAGGGTCTTCACCCCTCCACTTT. This encodes CASRPGTGSSPLHF.

The chain has TRBV10-3 and TRBJ2-3; 8 positions match TRBD2. Germline lookup yields CDR1 ENHRY and CDR2 SYGVKD. V lost 3 bases to trimming and J lost 2 bases; unmatched junction nucleotides: 13. The CDR3 contains 18 residues. The CDR3 loop reads CAISESWGGGGNTDTQYF. DNA of the CDR3: TGTGCCATCAGTGAAAGTTGGGGTGGCGGGGGGAACACAGATACGCAGTATTTT.

The chain employs TRBV5-1 and TRBJ2-7; 8 nucleotides align to TRBD1. The CDR3 is 15 amino acids. Germline V gene lookup returns CDR1 SGHRS and CDR2 YFSETQ. J was trimmed by 3 bases and V by 0 bases; bases with no gene match: 5. CDR3: CASSLGGTGGYEQYF. DNA of the CDR3: TGCGCCAGCAGCTTGGGAGGTACAGGGGGCTACGAGCAGTACTTC. The variable domain in full, with the rest retrieved from reference TRBV5-1 and TRBJ2-7, is KAGVTQTPRYLIKTRGQQVTLSCSPISGHRSVSWYQQTPGQGLQFLFEYFSETQRNKGNFPGRFSGRQFSNSRSEMNVSTLELGDSALYLCASSLGGTGGYEQYFGPGTRLTVT.

The V call is TRBV28, the J call TRBJ1-4, with 7 bases fitting TRBD1. V shed 2 bases, J shed 0 bases, and the junction held 3 bases outside the gene matches. The length of the CDR3 is 16 residues. In germline, CDR1 is MDHEN, CDR2 SYDVKM. CDR3 loop: CASSLQGVATNEKLFF. The CDR3 DNA is TGTGCCAGCAGTTTACAGGGGGTCGCAACTAATGAAAAACTGTTTTTT.

This chain uses TRBV7-9 with TRBJ2-5, with 8 bases aligning to TRBD1. CDR1 is SEHNR, CDR2 FQNEAQ, per germline (reference sequence). The CDR3 contains 16 residues. V lost 5 bases and J lost 1; bases outside the gene matches: 9. This chain's CDR3 is CASSVGQGNPQETQYF. DNA for the CDR3: TGTGCCAGCAGCGTAGGACAGGGTAACCCCCAAGAGACCCAGTACTTC.

The chain has TRBV7-2 and TRBJ2-5; TRBD1 matches at 8 bases. V dropped 8 bases and J dropped 5; count of bases not matched to a gene: 4. CDR3 length equals 12 residues. Per germline, CDR1 SGHTA and CDR2 FQGNSA. The CDR3 loop reads CASFRTGETQYF. CDR3 DNA: TGTGCCAGCTTCCGGACAGGGGAGACCCAGTACTTC.

This chain connects TRBV7-2 to TRBJ2-7, with 9 bases identical to TRBD2. The V gene's germline CDR1 is SGHTA and CDR2 FQGNSA. This CDR3 has 15 amino acids. V lost 5 bases, J lost 1 base, and 6 bases stayed unmatched. The CDR3 DNA sequence: TGTGCCAGCAGCCCCCGGCTAGCGGGGTCCTACGAGCAGTACTTC. Its translation: CASSPRLAGSYEQYF.

This chain links TRBV19 with TRBJ1-3; 7 nucleotides match TRBD1. The length of the CDR3 is 17 residues. The germline V gene encodes CDR1 LNHDA and CDR2 SQIVND (reference sequence). The V gene end was trimmed by 6 bases and the J gene end by 2 bases; junction bases not matched to a gene: 13. CDR3 in DNA: TGTGCCAGTAGCACTCCAAGGGCGACAGGGACTGGAAACACCATATATTTT. As protein: CASSTPRATGTGNTIYF.

V and J are TRBV5-6 and TRBJ2-7; D possibly corresponds to TRBD2 (6 bases). Germline values: CDR1 SGHDT, CDR2 YYEEEE. This CDR3 has 13 amino acids. This CDR3 reads CASKYQGGAPFSV. CDR3 coding DNA: TGTGCCAGCAAATATCAAGGAGGGGCCCCCTTTTCCGTC.